Reported below is one TCR beta chain. Its antigen remains unidentified. Deletions cut 0 bases from V and 10 bases from J, with 12 bases between. This CDR3 contains 13 residues. Looked up from germline, CDR1 is KGHSH and CDR2 is LQKENI. This sample was taken from a study of shared clonotypes between healthy human individuals. The material for each subset, its genomic DNA, was split evenly across several immunoSEQ plates. Under the authors' procedure: ImmunoSEQ output lacked quality scores and full-length reads, limiting matched filtering. This table comes from immunoSEQ multiplex PCR, and its TCRdb copy is limited to in-frame clones, with some not included. D and trimming were read from the DNA, whereas the V and J calls and clone size are those reported in that table. The repertoire holds some 2,500,000 clones, about 90% seen once, with 0.37% in the top ten. Findings of the study overall: At large depth, rarefaction still showed sorted-subset sequencing to be incomplete.

The chain recombines TRBV18 with TRBJ2-5; D unclear. This clonotype was obtained from a man in his late teens or twenties in good health. Some clones in this sample may be carry-over from other donors' samples. The sequencing input was naive CD4+ T cells from PBMCs. The subset is: CD45RA+ positively selected. In nucleotides, the CDR3 is TGTGCCAGCTCACCACCGTCGGCTTCGGGCCAGTACTTC. It codes for CASSPPSASGQYF.